The 12 T cell receptor beta chains listed next were all sequenced from one sample in a study of Graves' ophthalmopathy and Graves' hyperthyroidism. RNA transcripts were the template, and TCR beta CDR3 regions were amplified from them. First-round RT-PCR relied on HTBI primers, and a second-round multiplex PCR came next. TCRdb analysed the multiplex PCR reads with MiXCR anew, one entry per CDR3 protein. The sample carries roughly 500,000 distinct CDR3 sequences, approximately 15% recorded once. Sequenced material: blood. These TCRs come from a woman under 40 with Graves' ophthalmopathy.

This clonotype was counted ten times or more. J is TRBJ2-5 and V is TRBV20-1; the match to TRBD1 covers 7 bases. The germline CDR1 and CDR2 sequences are DFQATT and SNEGSKA (reference sequence). The CDR3 contains 13 residues. V lost 6 bases and J lost 5; bases outside the gene matches: 9. The CDR3 coding sequence is TGCAGTGCCGACAGGGAATCGGGGGAGACCCAGTACTTC. Its translation is CSADRESGETQYF.

This clonotype was recorded many times. This chain joins TRBV7-2 and TRBJ1-5; D perhaps matches TRBD1 (6 bases). CDR1 and CDR2 (germline): SGHTA, FQGNSA. The CDR3 is 15 amino acids. The V end lost 5 bases, the J end lost 6 bases, and 17 bases lay between the germline ends. As DNA, the CDR3 is TGTGCCAGCAGCCCCGGGGACACTCCCGCTCAGCCCCAGCATTTT. This sequence encodes CASSPGDTPAQPQHF.

This clonotype turned up a few times. This chain joins TRBV6-5 and TRBJ1-1; possibly TRBD1 for D (5 bases). The CDR3 is 14 residues long. V shed 3 bases and J shed 4 bases, with 12 bases lying between them. CDR1 MNHEY and CDR2 SVGAGI come from the germline V gene. The CDR3 protein is CASSYPGRATEAFF. DNA of the CDR3: TGTGCCAGCAGTTATCCAGGGAGGGCCACTGAAGCTTTCTTT.

This clonotype was counted many times. This chain joins TRBV4-2 and TRBJ1-2, with D uncertain. Trimming left V 0 bases short and J 3 bases short, with 2 bases between. The CDR3 runs to 12 residues. CDR1 is LGHNA, CDR2 YNFKEQ, per germline. The CDR3 is CASSQDDYGYTF. CDR3 DNA: TGTGCCAGCAGCCAAGATGACTATGGCTACACCTTC.

This clonotype was counted at least ten times. The V gene is TRBV6-5, the J gene TRBJ1-1; D perhaps matches TRBD1 (5 bases). Germline CDR1 MNHEY, CDR2 SVGAGI. V shed 6 bases and J shed 0 bases, with 11 bases lying between them. The CDR3 contains 14 residues. The CDR3 spells CASRPSTVNTEAFF. The CDR3, as DNA: TGTGCCAGCAGACCCTCGACAGTGAACACTGAAGCTTTCTTT.

This clonotype appeared many times. The chain carries TRBV6-2 or TRBV6-3 and TRBJ2-5, with D possibly matching TRBD1 (5 bases). Germline CDR1 reads MNHEY; CDR2 reads SVGEGT. CDR3 length equals 17 residues. The ends were cut back, 6 bases at V and 2 bases at J, with 22 bases in the middle. CDR3 sequence: CASRNRQLLSSQETQYF. The DNA for the CDR3 is TGTGCCAGCAGAAACCGACAGCTACTCTCCTCTCAAGAGACCCAGTACTTC.

This sequence joins TRBV5-1 and TRBJ1-2; D is possibly TRBD1 (5 bases). This CDR3 is 14 amino acids long. Trimming stripped 0 bases from V and 4 bases from J, with 10 bases between. Germline values: CDR1 SGHRS, CDR2 YFSETQ. The CDR3 loop is CASSLEPGSYGYTF. In DNA, the CDR3 is TGCGCCAGCAGCTTGGAGCCAGGGAGCTATGGCTACACCTTC.

This clonotype has more than one count but fewer than ten. V usage is TRBV12-3 or TRBV12-4 and J usage is TRBJ2-3; D remains unclear. CDR3 size: 15 residues. V was trimmed by 1 base and J by 5 bases, leaving 13 bases between them. The CDR3 nucleotides are TGTGCCAGCAGTTTAGTACGTACGACTCGAGATACGCAGTATTTT. The encoded protein is CASSLVRTTRDTQYF.

Worth noting for this clonotype: A clone one base away is much larger, so this may be a read error. V usage is TRBV18 and J usage is TRBJ2-7; TRBD1 is a possible D gene (6 bases). The germline V gene has CDR1 KGHSH and CDR2 LQKENI. The CDR3 is made up of 14 amino acids. For the CDR3, the DNA is TGTGCCAGCTCACCCACAGGGATTTTCTACGAGCAGTGCTTC. Amino acid sequence: CASSPTGIFYEQCF.

This clonotype has at least ten counts. This rearrangement joins TRBV15 to TRBJ1-1; TRBD1 aligns across 8 bases. This CDR3 comprises 16 residues. Germline trimming cut 5 bases from V and 3 bases from J; bases unmatched to any gene: 11. The germline V gene encodes CDR1 LNHNV and CDR2 YYDKDF (reference sequence). This CDR3 reads CATSLLGQGRDTEAFF. For the CDR3, the DNA is TGTGCCACCAGCCTCCTCGGACAGGGTAGGGACACTGAAGCTTTCTTT.

This chain connects TRBV19 to TRBJ2-2; D unclear. The CDR3 extends over 15 amino acids. The V end was cut by 3 bases, the J end by 4 bases, with 12 bases between. Germline lookup yields CDR1 LNHDA and CDR2 SQIVND (reference sequence). The CDR3 reads CASSIGTASTGELFF. CDR3 sequence (DNA): TGTGCCAGTAGTATTGGTACCGCTTCCACCGGGGAGCTGTTTTTT.

The chain recombines TRBV27 with TRBJ1-5; D perhaps matches TRBD1 (6 bases). The ends were cut back, 5 bases at V and 4 bases at J, with 15 bases in the middle. Per the germline V gene, CDR1 is MNHEY and CDR2 is SMNVEV (reference sequence). The CDR3 has 15 residues. This chain's CDR3 is CASSLLGAGNQPQHF. DNA of the CDR3: TGTGCCAGCAGTCTTCTGGGGGCAGGGAATCAGCCCCAGCATTTT.